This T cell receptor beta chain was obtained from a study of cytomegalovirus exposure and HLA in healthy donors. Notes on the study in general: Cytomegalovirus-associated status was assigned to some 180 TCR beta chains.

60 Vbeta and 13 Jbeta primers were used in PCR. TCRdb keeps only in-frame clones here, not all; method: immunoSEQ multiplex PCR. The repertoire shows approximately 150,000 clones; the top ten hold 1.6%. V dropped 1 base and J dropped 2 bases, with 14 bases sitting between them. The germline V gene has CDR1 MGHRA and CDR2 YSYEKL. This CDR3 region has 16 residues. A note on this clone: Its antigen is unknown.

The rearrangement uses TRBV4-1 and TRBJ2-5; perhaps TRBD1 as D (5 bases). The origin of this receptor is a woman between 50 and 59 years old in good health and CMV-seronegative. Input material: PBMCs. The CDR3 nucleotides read TGCGCCAGCAGCCAAGTTAGCCCCAGGGCGCAAGAGACCCAGTACTTC. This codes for CASSQVSPRAQETQYF.